The 21 T cell receptor beta chains reported below all come from one sample, sequenced in a study of human T cells and chemical hapten exposure. The time point denotes: healthy volunteer bleed at 6 weeks. Unfractionated whole blood was the source from which total RNA was extracted. TCRdb reprocessed the RACE reads via MiXCR and lists one record per CDR3 protein. The data contain some 65,000 distinct CDR3 sequences, 6% to 7% of them singletons. The material sequenced was whole blood. These receptors were obtained from a female donor in good health. Some clones in this sample may be carry-over from other donors' samples.

At least ten counts were recorded for this clonotype. The rearrangement joins TRBV2 to TRBJ1-1, with D tentatively TRBD1 (6 bases). With 3 bases removed from V and 5 bases from J, the gap between germline ends came to 16 bases. CDR1 is SNHLY and CDR2 is FYNNEI in the germline V gene. This CDR3 comprises 15 residues. The CDR3 region is CASSDRAIGGTEAFF. Written as DNA, the CDR3 is TGTGCCAGCAGTGATAGGGCTATAGGGGGGACTGAAGCTTTCTTT.

Ten or more counts support this clonotype. The chain links TRBV15 to TRBJ2-4; 10 bases agree with TRBD2. This CDR3 comprises 16 residues. Germline V gene data show CDR1 as LNHNV and CDR2 as YYDKDF (reference sequence). V lost 3 bases and J lost 0; bases outside the gene matches: 2. The CDR3 here is CATSRLAGEAKNIQYF. For the CDR3, the DNA is TGTGCCACCAGCAGGCTAGCGGGAGAAGCCAAAAACATTCAGTACTTC.

V usage is TRBV6-6 and J usage is TRBJ2-3; D gene uncertain. Germline-derived CDR1 and CDR2 are MNHNY and SVGAGI (reference sequence). This CDR3 spans 13 amino acids. Trimming took off 1 base at V and 4 bases at J, with 6 bases between the two ends. CDR3 nucleotides: TGTGCCAGCAGTTACTATGGTGCAGATACGCAGTATTTT. Protein product: CASSYYGADTQYF.

This clonotype was detected ten times or more. CDR3 protein: CASSPAGVGEQYF. The CDR3 DNA is TGCGCCAGCAGCCCTGCGGGAGTTGGAGAGCAGTACTTC. V usage is TRBV4-1 and J usage is TRBJ2-7; TRBD2 matches 7 bases. The germline V gene has CDR1 MGHRA and CDR2 YSYEKL. V was pared by 4 bases and J by 7 bases, with 7 bases of the junction left unmatched. The CDR3 runs 13 residues.

This clonotype was counted only a few times. The CDR3 coding sequence is TGTGCCAGCAGTTATGGCAGAGGGTATCAGCCCCAGCATTTT. As protein: CASSYGRGYQPQHF. This chain links TRBV6-5 with TRBJ1-5; D gene ambiguous. V lost 3 bases, J lost 5 bases, and 11 bases lay in between. CDR3 size: 14 residues. Germline loops: CDR1 MNHEY, CDR2 SVGAGI.

This clonotype was counted many times. A junction end diverges from the germline sequence, so it may reflect a read error. The gene calls are TRBV7-7 and TRBJ2-1; 8 nucleotides line up with TRBD2. CDR3 length: 13 amino acids. Germline V gene data show CDR1 as SSHAT and CDR2 as FNYEAQ (reference sequence). The CDR3 region is CASSHSGVSEQFF. CDR3 DNA: TGTGCTAGCAGTCATAGCGGGGTCAGTGAGCAGTTCTTC.

This chain joins TRBV24-1 and TRBJ1-1, with unresolved D. Germline CDR1 and CDR2: KGHDR and SFDVKD. The length of the CDR3 is 12 residues. V lost 7 bases, J lost 7 bases, and 12 bases lay in between. CDR3 bases: TGTGCCACCAGAAGAGCCGGCGGTGAAGCTTTCTTT. Its protein product is CATRRAGGEAFF.

This clonotype was picked up many times. The CDR3 loop is CASSFLAQHF. Written as DNA, the CDR3 is TGTGCCAGCAGTTTTTTGGCCCAGCATTTT. The chain employs TRBV12-3 or TRBV12-4 and TRBJ1-5, with D hard to call. CDR3 length: 10 residues. V was trimmed by 3 bases and J by 11 bases, leaving 5 bases between them.

This clonotype was recorded many times. The rearrangement links TRBV6-2 or TRBV6-3 to TRBJ2-1, with 11 bases lining up with TRBD2. The junction had 8 bases not matched to a gene; V was cut back by 6 bases and J by 10 bases. The CDR3 has 14 residues. Germline lookup yields CDR1 MNHEY and CDR2 SVGEGT. The CDR3 region has the DNA TGTGCCAGCAGATTAGCGGGAGGGTCACAAGAGCAGTTCTTC. Its protein is CASRLAGGSQEQFF.

This clonotype was recorded a few times. The gene calls are TRBV6-5 and TRBJ2-5; D might be TRBD2 (5 bases). Trimming took off 2 bases at V and 5 bases at J, with 12 bases between the two ends. Germline V gene sequence: CDR1 MNHEY, CDR2 SVGAGI. CDR3 length: 14 amino acids. CDR3 in amino acids: CASSYRGTGETQYF. CDR3 DNA: TGTGCCAGCAGTTACCGCGGAACGGGGGAGACCCAGTACTTC.

V and J are TRBV7-2 and TRBJ1-2, with 7 positions matching TRBD1. The germline CDR1 and CDR2 sequences are SGHTA and FQGNSA. This CDR3 is 15 amino acids long. With V trimmed by 5 bases and J by 0 bases, 6 bases remained unmatched. CDR3 bases: TGTGCCAGCAGCCCCACAGGGACAGCTAACTATGGCTACACCTTC. The encoded protein is CASSPTGTANYGYTF.

This clonotype was found many times. The chain uses TRBV6-5 and TRBJ2-7, with 10 bases that match TRBD1. The CDR3 length is 15 residues. Germline V gene lookup returns CDR1 MNHEY and CDR2 SVGAGI. V lost 6 bases and J lost 6; bases outside the gene matches: 11. This CDR3 is CASRGPGTGVFEQYF. The CDR3 DNA sequence: TGTGCCAGCAGGGGACCCGGGACAGGGGTATTCGAGCAGTACTTC.

The chain combines TRBV12-3 or TRBV12-4 with TRBJ1-1; D is ambiguous. The V end was cut by 6 bases, the J end by 4 bases, with 9 bases between. The CDR3 runs to 12 residues. The CDR3 DNA is TGTGCCAGCAGCTCGCCCGGCACTGAAGCTTTCTTT. This encodes CASSSPGTEAFF.

This clonotype appeared many times. This chain links TRBV2 with TRBJ1-2; 7 bases are a match to TRBD1. This CDR3 contains 13 residues. The V gene end was trimmed by 8 bases and the J gene end by 5 bases; junction bases not matched to a gene: 8. Germline V lookup: CDR1 SNHLY, CDR2 FYNNEI. This chain's CDR3 is CASFEGAEYGYTF. As DNA, the CDR3 is TGTGCCAGCTTCGAGGGGGCTGAGTATGGCTACACCTTC.

This clonotype was detected only a few times. The rearrangement joins TRBV20-1 to TRBJ2-1, with TRBD2 matching 11 bases. The CDR3 runs to 17 residues. J was trimmed by 0 bases and V by 7 bases; bases with no gene match: 11. Germline lookup yields CDR1 DFQATT and CDR2 SNEGSKA (reference sequence). This CDR3 reads CSVELLAGGSSYNEQFF. In nucleotides, the CDR3 is TGCAGTGTGGAATTATTAGCGGGAGGGAGCTCCTACAATGAGCAGTTCTTC.

At least ten counts were recorded for this clonotype. The V gene is TRBV1, the J gene TRBJ2-1; the D call in the table, TRBD2, was not verified against the DNA. TRBV1 is described as a pseudogene. The CDR3 is 20 amino acids. DNA for the CDR3: TGCACCAGCAGCCAAGAGGGCGGACTAGCGGGAGGTACTCCGAACGATGAGCAGTTCTTC. It is translated as CTSSQEGGLAGGTPNDEQFF.

This clonotype came up many times. V is TRBV28 and J is TRBJ2-1; the match to TRBD2 covers 13 bases. CDR3 length: 14 residues. The germline gives CDR1 MDHEN, CDR2 SYDVKM. With 7 bases clipped from V and 7 bases from J, the junction kept 4 bases outside the gene matches. The CDR3, as DNA: TGTGCCAGCACTGGACTAGCGGGAGTAAATGAGCAGTTCTTC. It encodes CASTGLAGVNEQFF.

This clonotype was detected many times. The chain carries TRBV14 and TRBJ1-1; D is unresolved. Germline CDR1 is SGHDN and CDR2 is FVKESK. The CDR3 has 13 residues. V dropped 6 bases and J dropped 2 bases, with 10 bases sitting between them. For the CDR3, the DNA is TGTGCCAGCAGGCAGCAGGTAAACACTGAAGCTTTCTTT. Amino acid sequence: CASRQQVNTEAFF.

This clonotype came up a few times. This chain uses TRBV5-1 with TRBJ2-5; 7 positions match TRBD2. CDR1 is SGHRS, CDR2 YFSETQ, per germline. This CDR3 is 14 amino acids long. V lost 4 bases to trimming and J lost 3 bases; unmatched junction nucleotides: 6. The DNA of the CDR3 is TGCGCCAGCAGCCCAGGGACTACCGAAGAGACCCAGTACTTC. The encoded protein is CASSPGTTEETQYF. The variable domain in full, completed from reference TRBV5-1 and TRBJ2-5, reads KAGVTQTPRYLIKTRGQQVTLSCSPISGHRSVSWYQQTPGQGLQFLFEYFSETQRNKGNFPGRFSGRQFSNSRSEMNVSTLELGDSALYLCASSPGTTEETQYFGPGTRLLVL.

This chain uses TRBV20-1 with TRBJ2-3; 8 positions match TRBD2. Trimming at V came to 7 bases and at J to 2 bases, leaving 11 bases not matched to a gene. The CDR3 totals 15 residues. Germline V gene data show CDR1 as DFQATT and CDR2 as SNEGSKA (reference sequence). The CDR3 DNA is TGCAGTGGGACAGAAGCGGGAGTCCCCACAGATACGCAGTATTTT. Amino acids: CSGTEAGVPTDTQYF.

This clonotype has a handful of counts. CDR3 nucleotide sequence: TGTGCCAGCAGCTTAGGCCCCCTAAACACAGATACGCAGTATTTT. Residues: CASSLGPLNTDTQYF. The chain has TRBV7-8 and TRBJ2-3, with unresolved D. The CDR3 consists of 15 residues. V lost 1 base and J lost 2, with 10 bases in between. Germline CDR1 SGHVS, CDR2 FQNEAQ.